This record looks at one TCR beta chain sequence and its context. The CDR3 spans 12 residues. V was cut by 2 bases and J by 7 bases, with 11 bases left in between. CDR1 is SQVTM, CDR2 ANQGSEA, per germline. This sample is part of a study of T cell clones after liver transplantation. The overall study: TCRbeta sequencing after a pre-transplant mixed lymphocyte reaction identified graft-donor-reactive clones, later tracked in post-transplant blood. Three of the eight recipients were HCV-positive; the rest had non-autoimmune, non-viral transplant indications.

Assay: immunoSEQ multiplex PCR; the TCRdb copy retains only in-frame clones and omits some. The sample yields some 70,000 clones, roughly nine tenths seen once. The material sequenced was CD4+ T cells from blood, taken before liver transplant. This sequence originates from a human donor who received a liver transplant. J is TRBJ2-5 and V is TRBV29-1; D tentatively fits TRBD1 or TRBD2 (6 bases each). CDR3 in amino acids: CSVEIGGGTQYF. The CDR3 DNA is TGCAGCGTTGAAATAGGGGGAGGGACCCAGTACTTC.